What follows are 21 T cell receptor beta chains derived from one specimen sequenced in a study of blood T cell repertoires in COVID-19. Measured with immunoSEQ multiplex PCR; TCRdb has only the in-frame clones, and not every one. The sample holds 200,000 or so clones, about 82% seen once. Sequencing was performed on peripheral blood. The source is a woman aged 30 to 39 with acute or convalescent COVID-19.

This chain connects TRBV4-1 to TRBJ1-2; 7 nucleotides match TRBD1. Germline trimming cut 1 base from V and 8 bases from J; bases unmatched to any gene: 10. Germline V gives CDR1 MGHRA, CDR2 YSYEKL. The CDR3 runs to 15 residues. The CDR3 DNA is TGCGCCAGCAGCCAAGCGACTCAGACAGGGTACGGCTACACCTTC. Translating gives CASSQATQTGYGYTF.

V gene TRBV5-1 combines with J gene TRBJ1-2; possibly TRBD1 for D (5 bases). CDR1 and CDR2 from the germline V gene are SGHRS and YFSETQ. V was cut by 0 bases and J by 8 bases, with 14 bases left in between. This CDR3 is 14 amino acids long. The CDR3 DNA sequence: TGCGCCAGCAGCTTGGTTACGGGGGTAGAGGGCTACACCTTC. Translation gives CASSLVTGVEGYTF.

This chain uses TRBV30 with TRBJ2-7, with 13 nucleotides matching TRBD2. Losses at the gene ends were 2 bases for V and 6 bases for J; bases not matched to a gene: 10. CDR3 length: 16 amino acids. Germline V gene sequence: CDR1 GTSNPN, CDR2 SVGIG (reference sequence). The CDR3 coding sequence is TGTGCCTGGAGTCCAACTACTAGCGGGAGGGCCGGCGAGCAGTACTTC. This encodes CAWSPTTSGRAGEQYF.

This clone was picked up one time. The genes are TRBV15 and TRBJ2-5; D gene unclear. Germline CDR1 reads LNHNV; CDR2 reads YYDKDF (reference sequence). Trimming pared 5 bases from V and 1 base from J, leaving 11 bases between. This CDR3 contains 14 residues. The CDR3 DNA reads as TGTGCCACCAGCGTTCACAGTCGCCAAGAGACCCAGTACTTC. It is translated as CATSVHSRQETQYF.

The chain carries TRBV6-5 and TRBJ1-2; D not certain. Trimming cost V 4 bases and J 6 bases, with 12 bases left between them. Germline lookup yields CDR1 MNHEY and CDR2 SVGAGI. This CDR3 has 13 residues. CDR3 DNA: TGTGCCAGCAGTTTTTCGGGATGGGATGGCTACACCTTC. Its protein is CASSFSGWDGYTF.

V gene TRBV5-1 combines with J gene TRBJ1-6, with D unresolved. Germline values: CDR1 SGHRS, CDR2 YFSETQ. The CDR3 extends over 15 amino acids. The V end was cut by 4 bases, the J end by 8 bases, with 16 bases between. CDR3 nucleotide sequence: TGCGCCAGCAGCCCCCGGGTCATGAAGGATTCACCCCTCCACTTT. Translation gives CASSPRVMKDSPLHF.

The rearrangement uses TRBV6-2 or TRBV6-3 and TRBJ1-2; D is unresolved. Germline V gene data show CDR1 as MNHEY and CDR2 as SVGEGT. V shed 0 bases and J shed 5 bases, with 16 bases lying between them. This CDR3 is built from 16 residues. The CDR3 is CASSYSMRSTGYGYTF. Here the CDR3 DNA reads TGTGCCAGCAGTTACTCCATGCGGTCAACGGGTTATGGCTACACCTTC.

The chain combines TRBV9 with TRBJ2-1; 9 bases are shared with TRBD1. V shed 2 bases, J shed 3 bases, and the junction held 9 bases outside the gene matches. From germline, CDR1 is SGDLS and CDR2 YYNGEE. This CDR3 is 17 amino acids long. CDR3 in amino acids: CASSVGPGTGFYNEQFF. CDR3 nucleotide sequence: TGTGCCAGCAGCGTGGGCCCCGGGACAGGGTTCTACAATGAGCAGTTCTTC.

The chain has TRBV27 and TRBJ1-6, with D possibly matching TRBD1 (6 bases). The CDR3 totals 15 residues. Looked up from germline, CDR1 is MNHEY and CDR2 is SMNVEV (reference sequence). V shed 8 bases and J shed 4 bases, with 15 bases lying between them. CDR3 residues: CASRTAGSYNSPLHF. As DNA, the CDR3 is TGTGCCAGCCGGACAGCCGGAAGTTATAATTCACCCCTCCACTTT.

V usage is TRBV19 and J usage is TRBJ2-7, with 7 bases aligning to TRBD1. V was pared by 5 bases and J by 2 bases, with 12 bases of the junction left unmatched. The CDR3 loop spans 16 amino acids. Germline values: CDR1 LNHDA, CDR2 SQIVND (reference sequence). The CDR3 nucleotides read TGTGCCAGTAGTTTTCCGGGACAGCGACTTACCTACGAGCAGTACTTC. Amino acids: CASSFPGQRLTYEQYF.

The chain links TRBV7-2 to TRBJ1-6; 9 bases fit TRBD1. With 3 bases clipped from V and 9 bases from J, the junction kept 6 bases outside the gene matches. The CDR3 sequence is 15 residues long. Germline-derived CDR1 and CDR2 are SGHTA and FQGNSA. The CDR3 DNA reads TGTGCCAGCAGCTTCGGGACAGGGAAAGGTTCACCCCTCCACTTT. The encoded protein is CASSFGTGKGSPLHF.

In nucleotides, the CDR3 is TGTGCCAGCAGAGGACTAGCTACAGGGACAGATACGCAGTATTTT. Amino acid sequence: CASRGLATGTDTQYF. The V gene is TRBV6-5, the J gene TRBJ2-3, with 8 nucleotides matching TRBD2. CDR3 size: 15 residues. After removal of 6 bases from V and 3 bases from J, the junction contained 8 bases not matched to a gene. Germline V gene lookup returns CDR1 MNHEY and CDR2 SVGAGI.

The chain carries TRBV7-9 and TRBJ2-1; D might be TRBD1 (5 bases). The CDR3 contains 14 residues. Germline values: CDR1 SEHNR, CDR2 FQNEAQ (reference sequence). The V gene lost 6 bases and the J gene lost 3 bases, with 12 bases spanning the gap. CDR3 coding DNA: TGTGCCAGCAGGGAAGAAGGGGACTACAATGAGCAGTTCTTC. It yields the protein CASREEGDYNEQFF.

The rearrangement links TRBV7-3 to TRBJ1-1; D gene uncertain. The CDR3 covers 15 residues. V shed 0 bases and J shed 1 base, with 9 bases lying between them. CDR1 is SGHTA and CDR2 is FQGTGA in the germline V gene. CDR3 amino acids: CASSLTPSGNTEAFF. The CDR3 region has the DNA TGTGCCAGCAGCTTAACCCCCTCGGGGAACACTGAAGCTTTCTTT.

The chain couples TRBV5-1 to TRBJ2-6, with a possible D match to TRBD1 (6 bases). V was trimmed by 1 base and J by 4 bases, leaving 15 bases between them. In germline, CDR1 is SGHRS, CDR2 YFSETQ. CDR3 length: 17 amino acids. CDR3 coding DNA: TGCGCCAGCAGCTTGATTGGGGGCCGCACCGGGGCCAACGTCCTGACTTTC. Protein: CASSLIGGRTGANVLTF.

The chain links TRBV18 to TRBJ1-2; a possible D gene is TRBD1 (6 bases). The V end lost 4 bases, the J end lost 7 bases, and 10 bases lay between the germline ends. Germline lookup yields CDR1 KGHSH and CDR2 LQKENI. CDR3 length: 12 residues. This CDR3 reads CASSHGQIGYTF. The CDR3 bases are TGTGCCAGCTCACACGGACAGATTGGCTACACCTTC.

This clone appeared a few times. CDR3 protein: CASSSWGDGYTF. In DNA form, the CDR3 reads TGTGCCAGCAGTTCCTGGGGGGATGGCTACACCTTC. This chain joins TRBV6-5 and TRBJ1-2; perhaps TRBD1 as D (5 bases). The V and J ends lost 4 bases and 6 bases respectively, with 9 bases between them. The CDR3 extends over 12 amino acids. Germline-derived CDR1 and CDR2 are MNHEY and SVGAGI.

The chain carries TRBV6-2 or TRBV6-3 and TRBJ2-3, with D unclear. The V end lost 1 base, the J end lost 4 bases, and 12 bases lay between the germline ends. The germline V gene encodes CDR1 MNHEY and CDR2 SVGEGT. The CDR3 runs to 15 residues. CDR3 DNA sequence: TGTGCCAGCAGTTACTTTGGCCGCGGAGCAGATACGCAGTATTTT. It specifies CASSYFGRGADTQYF.

In nucleotides, the CDR3 is TGTGCCAGTACCCTGGGGGCCTTCCCCGGGGAAAAACTGTTTTTT. It is translated as CASTLGAFPGEKLFF. V usage is TRBV19 and J usage is TRBJ1-4; a weak D match, TRBD1 (6 bases). The CDR3 has 15 residues. V was cut by 7 bases and J by 8 bases, with 20 bases left in between. Germline V gives CDR1 LNHDA, CDR2 SQIVND (reference sequence). The full variable domain, with the rest looked up from reference TRBV19 and TRBJ1-4, is DGGITQSPKYLFRKEGQNVTLSCEQNLNHDAMYWYRQDPGQGLRLIYYSQIVNDFQKGDIAEGYSVSREKKESFPLTVTSAQKNPTAFYLCASTLGAFPGEKLFFGSGTQLSVL.

The V gene is TRBV2, the J gene TRBJ1-2; 12 bases map to TRBD1. CDR3 length: 14 residues. Germline V lookup: CDR1 SNHLY, CDR2 FYNNEI. The V gene end was trimmed by 6 bases and the J gene end by 7 bases; junction bases not matched to a gene: 6. The CDR3 spells CASRWDRGQGGYTF. The CDR3 DNA follows: TGTGCCAGCAGATGGGACAGGGGGCAGGGTGGCTACACCTTC.

V is TRBV11-2 and J is TRBJ2-1; 10 bases map to TRBD2. Germline CDR1 SGHAT, CDR2 FQNNGV. V shed 5 bases and J 4 bases; nucleotides not matched to a gene: 5. The CDR3 consists of 15 residues. CDR3 in DNA: TGTGCCAGCAGCCCCGGACTAGCGGAGTACAATGAGCAGTTCTTC. This translates into CASSPGLAEYNEQFF. The entire variable domain, with the rest obtained from reference TRBV11-2 and TRBJ2-1, is as follows: EAGVAQSPRYKIIEKRQSVAFWCNPISGHATLYWYQQILGQGPKLLIQFQNNGVVDDSQLPKDRFSAERLKGVDSTLKIQPAKLEDSAVYLCASSPGLAEYNEQFFGPGTRLTVL.